A single sample gave rise to the 11 T cell receptor beta chains below, sequenced in a study of OX40 agonist ivuxolimab in advanced cancers. The library was produced with the immunoSEQ multiplex PCR assay. What TCRdb holds here is the immuneACCESS table cut down to in-frame rearrangements. Part of the clones is not present; checked against another copy, under half of the missing clones reflect an unresolved V gene, and the others are unexplained. The sample records about 62,000 clones, 85% of which are singletons. Of the sample, over 3.5% falls within the top ten clones. Specimen: CD4+ or CD8+ T cells sorted from blood, collected in a trial of the OX40 agonist ivuxolimab. The receptor source for this set is an adult with an advanced solid tumor such as melanoma, head and neck, liver or kidney cancer.

The V call is TRBV18, the J call TRBJ1-1; 7 bases line up with TRBD1. The CDR3 runs to 15 residues. Germline CDR1 is KGHSH and CDR2 is LQKENI. Trimming cost V 5 bases and J 0 bases; bases outside gene matches: 6. The chain's CDR3 is CASSTGEGMNTEAFF. For the CDR3, the DNA is TGTGCCAGCTCAACAGGGGAGGGGATGAACACTGAAGCTTTCTTT.

V gene TRBV23-1 combines with J gene TRBJ2-1; 7 bases are a match to TRBD1. TRBV23-1 is an open reading frame whose function is uncertain. CDR3 length: 16 amino acids. J lost 3 bases, V lost 7 bases, and 12 bases had no gene match. CDR3: CASKEVWDSDYNEQFF. CDR3 sequence (DNA): TGCGCCAGCAAGGAGGTTTGGGACAGCGACTACAATGAGCAGTTCTTC.

The V call is TRBV27, the J call TRBJ1-3; D remains unclear. CDR3 length equals 16 residues. V dropped 0 bases and J dropped 0 bases, with 9 bases sitting between them. Germline lookup yields CDR1 MNHEY and CDR2 SMNVEV (reference sequence). The CDR3 nucleotides are TGTGCCAGCAGTTTATCCCTCGCAGTCTCTGGAAACACCATATATTTT. Protein sequence: CASSLSLAVSGNTIYF.

CDR3 sequence reads: CASSPASGGIDTQYF. The CDR3, as DNA: TGTGCCAGCAGCCCAGCTAGCGGGGGGATCGATACGCAGTATTTT. The rearrangement links TRBV25-1 to TRBJ2-3; 11 bases agree with TRBD2. V trimming: 6 bases; J trimming: 6 bases; junction bases outside the gene matches: 8. This CDR3 has 15 amino acids. Germline-derived CDR1 and CDR2 are MGHDK and SYGVNS.

The chain recombines TRBV10-3 with TRBJ1-1; 11 nucleotides align to TRBD1. V lost 2 bases and J lost 5; bases outside the gene matches: 4. The CDR3 runs to 15 residues. CDR1 is ENHRY, CDR2 SYGVKD, per germline. The CDR3 DNA is TGTGCCATCAGTGAGGGACAGGGGGCGAGGACTGAAGCTTTCTTT. Translating it yields CAISEGQGARTEAFF.

The CDR3 reads CASSLFGRDSYEQYF. The DNA of the CDR3 is TGTGCCAGCAGCTTATTCGGGCGGGATTCCTACGAGCAGTACTTC. The V gene is TRBV7-9, the J gene TRBJ2-7; the D gene is possibly TRBD2 (6 bases). This CDR3 is built from 15 residues. Germline CDR1 and CDR2: SEHNR and FQNEAQ (reference sequence). The ends were cut back, 2 bases at V and 1 base at J, with 12 bases in the middle.

V gene TRBV2 combines with J gene TRBJ2-1; D is ambiguous. V lost 4 bases and J 3 bases, leaving 10 bases between the germline ends. The CDR3 length is 14 residues. Germline values: CDR1 SNHLY, CDR2 FYNNEI. The CDR3 nucleotides read TGTGCCAGCAGTGTGGGTCTAGACTACAATGAGCAGTTCTTC. Translation: CASSVGLDYNEQFF.

This sequence joins TRBV6-1 and TRBJ2-7, with TRBD2 as a possible D gene (6 bases). This CDR3 spans 14 amino acids. Trimming took 7 bases from V and 5 from J, leaving 18 bases between them. Germline values: CDR1 MNHNS, CDR2 SASEGT. The CDR3 is CASTHKKGRNEQYF. The CDR3 region has the DNA TGTGCCAGCACCCATAAGAAGGGGAGGAACGAGCAGTACTTC.

The chain is built from TRBV11-3 and TRBJ2-3; 7 bases line up with TRBD2. The CDR3 totals 16 residues. The trim removed 5 bases at V and 1 base at J, leaving 9 bases unmatched. Per the germline V gene, CDR1 is SGHNT and CDR2 is YENEEA. CDR3 DNA sequence: TGTGCCAGCAGCAAAACCACTAGCGCCCGCACAGATACGCAGTATTTT. It specifies CASSKTTSARTDTQYF.

Only a few counts were recorded for this clone. The gene calls are TRBV28 and TRBJ1-6; tentatively, D is TRBD1 (6 bases). There are 15 residues in the CDR3. CDR1 is MDHEN, CDR2 SYDVKM, per germline. Trimming left V 1 base short and J 6 bases short, with 10 bases between. The CDR3 coding sequence is TGTGCCAGCAGTTTATCTCTAGGGGGTAATTCACCCCTCCACTTT. This codes for CASSLSLGGNSPLHF. Drawing the rest from reference TRBV28 and TRBJ1-6, the complete variable domain is DVKVTQSSRYLVKRTGEKVFLECVQDMDHENMFWYRQDPGLGLRLIYFSYDVKMKEKGDIPEGYSVSREKKERFSLILESASTNQTSMYLCASSLSLGGNSPLHFGNGTRLTVT.

The chain joins TRBV2 to TRBJ1-1; the match to TRBD1 covers 7 bases. V trimming: 7 bases; J trimming: 12 bases; junction bases outside the gene matches: 11. There are 12 residues in the CDR3. CDR1 SNHLY and CDR2 FYNNEI come from the germline V gene. DNA for the CDR3: TGTGCCAGCATAGAAGGGACAGCGGGAACTTTCTTT. Its protein product is CASIEGTAGTFF.